A single sample gave rise to the 17 T cell receptor beta chains below, sequenced in a study of T cells in Graves' hyperthyroidism and ophthalmopathy (dated by TCRdb to between 2018 and 2021). The protocol used for the library was multiplex PCR. The instrument given in TCRdb is Illumina HiSeq 2000. Amplification of TCR beta CDR3 regions was carried out from RNA transcripts. The first round of RT-PCR for the TCR CDR3 was performed with the HTBI primer set and the Qiagen OneStep RT-PCR kit. TCRdb passed the public sequencing reads through fastp at Q25 and MiXCR, retaining productive beta sequences. Rows matching on CDR3 protein sequence are summarized as one entry with the most common DNA and genes. In this sample the table shows 350,000 to 450,000 distinct CDR3 sequences, 11% to 15% of which occur a single time. Of the sample, around 10% falls within the top ten clones. Sequenced: blood. These receptors came from an older woman with Graves' hyperthyroidism.

The chain couples TRBV5-1 to TRBJ2-3; a weak D match, TRBD2 (6 bases). V lost 7 bases to trimming and J lost 0 bases, with 15 bases between them. Looked up from germline, CDR1 is SGHRS and CDR2 is YFSETQ. This CDR3 comprises 15 residues. The CDR3 loop reads CASCWSGTSTDTQYF. CDR3 bases: TGCGCCAGCTGTTGGTCGGGGACTAGCACAGATACGCAGTATTTT.

The sample holds many counts of this clonotype. This chain connects TRBV20-1 to TRBJ2-3; tentative D call: TRBD2 (6 bases). There are 12 residues in the CDR3. Germline V CDR1 and CDR2: DFQATT, SNEGSKA (reference sequence). Trimming shortened V by 3 bases and J by 6 bases, and 10 bases separated the two germline ends. As DNA, the CDR3 is TGCAGTGCTAGGTCAGCGGGTGATACGCAGTATTTT. Its protein product is CSARSAGDTQYF.

This clonotype was counted many times. J is TRBJ2-3 and V is TRBV27; the match to TRBD2 covers 16 bases. The ends lost 8 bases at V and 8 bases at J; junction bases unmatched: 7. The CDR3 loop spans 15 amino acids. The V gene's germline CDR1 is MNHEY and CDR2 SMNVEV (reference sequence). The CDR3: CASGPGLAGGPTQYF. CDR3 in DNA: TGTGCCAGCGGACCGGGACTAGCGGGAGGGCCTACGCAGTATTTT.

The genes are TRBV5-1 and TRBJ2-5, with D unclear. CDR1 is SGHRS and CDR2 is YFSETQ in the germline V gene. The length of the CDR3 is 14 residues. V dropped 0 bases and J dropped 0 bases, with 6 bases sitting between them. CDR3 DNA sequence: TGCGCCAGCAGCTTGGTACACAACCAAGAGACCCAGTACTTC. This encodes CASSLVHNQETQYF.

As concerns this clonotype: Given a much more abundant clone one base away, this may be a read error. The genes are TRBV5-6 and TRBJ1-1; tentative D call: TRBD1 (6 bases). The CDR3 runs to 18 residues. Looked up from germline, CDR1 is SGHDT and CDR2 is YYEEEE. The V end lost 7 bases, the J end lost 0 bases, and 25 bases lay between the germline ends. The CDR3 loop reads CASGPDTGSGWVNTEAFF. DNA for the CDR3: TGTGCCAGCGGCCCCGACACAGGGTCGGGGTGGGTGAACACTGAAGCTTTCTTT.

At least ten counts were recorded for this clonotype. The chain has TRBV6-1 and TRBJ2-3; D not resolved. V lost 5 bases to trimming and J lost 0 bases, with 12 bases between them. The CDR3 loop spans 15 amino acids. Looked up from germline, CDR1 is MNHNS and CDR2 is SASEGT. The CDR3: CASSPRRISTDTQYF. CDR3 DNA sequence: TGTGCCAGCAGTCCCCGCCGTATTAGCACAGATACGCAGTATTTT.

The chain combines TRBV5-4 with TRBJ1-6; D is possibly TRBD1 (5 bases). This CDR3 has 14 residues. Germline V gene lookup returns CDR1 SGHNT and CDR2 YYREEE (reference sequence). Trimming cost V 2 bases and J 9 bases, with 12 bases left between them. The CDR3 loop reads CASSFRDVGSPLHF. The DNA of the CDR3 is TGTGCCAGCAGCTTCCGGGACGTGGGTTCACCCCTCCACTTT.

In DNA, the CDR3 is TGCGCCAGCAGCCGCCGGGAGACAGGGACCTACGAGCAGTACTTC. It specifies CASSRRETGTYEQYF. V gene TRBV5-1 combines with J gene TRBJ2-7; D perhaps matches TRBD1 (7 bases). There are 15 residues in the CDR3. Trimming removed 4 bases at V and 2 bases at J, with 16 bases between. Per germline, CDR1 SGHRS and CDR2 YFSETQ. The variable domain in full, with the rest retrieved from reference TRBV5-1 and TRBJ2-7, is KAGVTQTPRYLIKTRGQQVTLSCSPISGHRSVSWYQQTPGQGLQFLFEYFSETQRNKGNFPGRFSGRQFSNSRSEMNVSTLELGDSALYLCASSRRETGTYEQYFGPGTRLTVT.

This clonotype came up a few times. In nucleotides, the CDR3 is TGTGCCAGCAGCGTAGACCGGAATGAGCAGTTCTTC. Protein product: CASSVDRNEQFF. V usage is TRBV9 and J usage is TRBJ2-1; D ambiguous. Germline CDR1 SGDLS, CDR2 YYNGEE. CDR3 length: 12 residues. V was cut by 0 bases and J by 7 bases, with 5 bases left in between. Complete variable domain (other parts from reference TRBV9 and TRBJ2-1): DSGVTQTPKHLITATGQRVTLRCSPRSGDLSVYWYQQSLDQGLQFLIQYYNGEERAKGNILERFSAQQFPDLHSELNLSSLELGDSALYFCASSVDRNEQFFGPGTRLTVL.

This clonotype was observed many times. CDR3 region: CASSTGWGNTQYF. For the CDR3, the DNA is TGTGCCAGCAGCACCGGCTGGGGAAATACGCAGTATTTT. This chain links TRBV7-6 with TRBJ2-3; no definite D call. The germline V gene has CDR1 SGHVS and CDR2 FNYEAQ. The CDR3 runs 13 residues. V was pared by 5 bases and J by 7 bases, with 13 bases between.

Many counts were recorded for this clonotype. This rearrangement joins TRBV20-1 to TRBJ2-7, with D perhaps TRBD2 (6 bases). CDR1 is DFQATT and CDR2 is SNEGSKA in the germline V gene (reference sequence). V was pared by 0 bases and J by 1 base, with 13 bases between. The CDR3 extends over 15 amino acids. The CDR3 region is CSARDGFSGSYEQYF. CDR3 DNA: TGCAGTGCTAGAGATGGTTTTAGCGGTTCCTACGAGCAGTACTTC.

This clonotype was found many times. The rearrangement joins TRBV2 to TRBJ2-5; D perhaps matches TRBD1 (6 bases). The V end lost 8 bases, the J end lost 4 bases, and 14 bases lay between the germline ends. Germline V gives CDR1 SNHLY, CDR2 FYNNEI. CDR3 length: 13 residues. CDR3 DNA sequence: TGTGCCAGCCATTTGGACAGCTCAGAGACCCAGTACTTC. Its protein product is CASHLDSSETQYF. The whole variable domain, remainder taken from reference TRBV2 and TRBJ2-5, is EPEVTQTPSHQVTQMGQEVILRCVPISNHLYFYWYRQILGQKVEFLVSFYNNEISEKSEIFDDQFSVERPDGSNFTLKIRSTKLEDSAMYFCASHLDSSETQYFGPGTRLLVL.

This clonotype was observed a handful of times. This sequence joins TRBV6-5 and TRBJ2-7; 12 nucleotides line up with TRBD1. Germline CDR1 reads MNHEY; CDR2 reads SVGAGI. V shed 2 bases, J shed 2 bases, and the junction held 10 bases outside the gene matches. This CDR3 has 18 amino acids. Here the CDR3 DNA reads TGTGCCAGCAGTTACCTTAATAATCGGGACAGGGGGCCCTACGAGCAGTACTTC. The encoded protein is CASSYLNNRDRGPYEQYF.

The J gene is TRBJ2-7, the V gene TRBV9; TRBD2 matches 8 bases. Germline V CDR1 and CDR2: SGDLS, YYNGEE. The CDR3 runs 15 residues. Losses at the gene ends were 4 bases for V and 2 bases for J; bases not matched to a gene: 8. The CDR3 sequence: CASSIYSGIAYEQYF. CDR3 DNA: TGTGCCAGCAGCATCTATAGCGGGATCGCCTACGAGCAGTACTTC. Combining the CDR3 with reference TRBV9 and TRBJ2-7 gives the whole variable domain DSGVTQTPKHLITATGQRVTLRCSPRSGDLSVYWYQQSLDQGLQFLIQYYNGEERAKGNILERFSAQQFPDLHSELNLSSLELGDSALYFCASSIYSGIAYEQYFGPGTRLTVT.

This clonotype was detected ten times or more. The chain recombines TRBV20-1 with TRBJ2-5, with 7 nucleotides matching TRBD1. Germline trimming cut 0 bases from V and 5 bases from J; bases unmatched to any gene: 12. The CDR3 length is 16 residues. Germline V lookup: CDR1 DFQATT, CDR2 SNEGSKA (reference sequence). The CDR3 region is CSARDYRDRFWETQYF. CDR3 bases: TGCAGTGCTAGAGATTACCGGGACAGATTTTGGGAGACCCAGTACTTC.

This clonotype occurred a few times. This rearrangement joins TRBV6-1 to TRBJ2-2, with D perhaps matching TRBD2 (6 bases). The germline gives CDR1 MNHNS, CDR2 SASEGT. CDR3 length equals 13 residues. With 11 bases removed from V and 0 bases from J, the gap between germline ends came to 10 bases. The CDR3 coding sequence is TGTGCCTGCCGGAGGGCGAACACCGGGGAGCTGTTTTTT. It encodes CACRRANTGELFF.

This rearrangement joins TRBV9 to TRBJ2-3; D gene unclear. CDR3 length: 14 amino acids. V lost 0 bases to trimming and J lost 4 bases, with 9 bases between them. Per the germline V gene, CDR1 is SGDLS and CDR2 is YYNGEE. For the CDR3, the DNA is TGTGCCAGCAGCGTAGTGGCAGCCTCAGATACGCAGTATTTT. Translation: CASSVVAASDTQYF. The whole variable domain, filled in from reference TRBV9 and TRBJ2-3, reads DSGVTQTPKHLITATGQRVTLRCSPRSGDLSVYWYQQSLDQGLQFLIQYYNGEERAKGNILERFSAQQFPDLHSELNLSSLELGDSALYFCASSVVAASDTQYFGPGTRLTVL.